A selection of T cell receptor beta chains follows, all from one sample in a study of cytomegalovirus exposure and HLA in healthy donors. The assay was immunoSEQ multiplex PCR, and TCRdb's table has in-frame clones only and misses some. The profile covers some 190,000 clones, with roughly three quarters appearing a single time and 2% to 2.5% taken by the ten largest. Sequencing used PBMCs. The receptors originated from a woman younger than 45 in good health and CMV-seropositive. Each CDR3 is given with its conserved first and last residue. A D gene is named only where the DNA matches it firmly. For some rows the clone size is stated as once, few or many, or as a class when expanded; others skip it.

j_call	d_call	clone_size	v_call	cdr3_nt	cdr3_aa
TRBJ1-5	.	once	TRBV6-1	TGTGCCAGCAGGGCTCCAGAAATACATCAGCCCCAGCATTTT	CASRAPEIHQPQHF
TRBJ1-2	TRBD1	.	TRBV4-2	TGTGCCAGCAGCCAAGGACAGGGGGGCTATGGCTACACCTTC	CASSQGQGGYGYTF
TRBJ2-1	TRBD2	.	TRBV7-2	TGTGCCAGCACGCTGGGAGGGTACAATGAGCAGTTCTTC	CASTLGGYNEQFF
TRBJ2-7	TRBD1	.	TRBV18	TGTGCCAGCTCACCCCAGACAGGGGAACTCTACGAGCAGTACTTC	CASSPQTGELYEQYF
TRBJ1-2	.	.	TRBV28	TGTGCCAGCAGTGGGTTGGGGGGACGCTCGAGGGAGGGAGGTGGCTACACCTTC	CASSGLGGRSREGGGYTF
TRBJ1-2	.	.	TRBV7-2	TGTGCCAGCAGCTTAGGTCGGGATCGTGGCTACACCTTC	CASSLGRDRGYTF
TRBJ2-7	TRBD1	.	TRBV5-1	TGCGCCAGCAGCTTGGCCCTCGGGACAGGGGGAGGGGAGCAGTACTTC	CASSLALGTGGGEQYF
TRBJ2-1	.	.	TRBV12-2	TGTGCAAGTCGCTTAGGACTAGCGCGGTACTCCTACAATGAGCAGTTCTTC	CASRLGLARYSYNEQFF
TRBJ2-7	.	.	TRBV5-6	TGTGCCAGCAACTCGGCAGGTTCCTACGAGCAGTACTTC	CASNSAGSYEQYF
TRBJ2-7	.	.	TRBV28	TGTGCCAGCAGTTTATTTGGGAGCGAGCAGTACTTC	CASSLFGSEQYF
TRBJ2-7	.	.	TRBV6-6	TGTGCCAGCAGTGACCAGGGGGGAATGGGCGAGCAGTACTTC	CASSDQGGMGEQYF
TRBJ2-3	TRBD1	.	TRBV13	TGTGCCAGCAGCTTTGGGACAGGGGGCAAGGTCACAGATACGCAGTATTTT	CASSFGTGGKVTDTQYF
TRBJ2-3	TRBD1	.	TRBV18	TGTGCCAGCTCACCAAGACAGGGAGATACGCAGTATTTT	CASSPRQGDTQYF
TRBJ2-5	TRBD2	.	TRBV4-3	TGCGCCAGCAGCCAGACGAGCGGGGGGGCCGGGGAGACCCAGTACTTC	CASSQTSGGAGETQYF
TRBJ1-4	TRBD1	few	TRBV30	TGTGCCTGGGGGACAGGGGGCGTTGAAAAACTGTTTTTT	CAWGTGGVEKLFF
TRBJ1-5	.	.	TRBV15	TGTGCCACCAGCAGGGGGGGGTGGCAGGGCGAATGGGGCCAGCCCCAGCATTTT	CATSRGGWQGEWGQPQHF
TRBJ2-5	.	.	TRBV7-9	TGTGCCAGCAGCTTAGAGGGGCTGGGGGAGACCCAGTACTTC	CASSLEGLGETQYF
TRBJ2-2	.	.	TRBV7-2	TGTGCCAGCAGCTTAGGGGCGAGCGGGGAGCTGTTTTTT	CASSLGASGELFF
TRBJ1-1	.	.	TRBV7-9	TGTGCCAGCAGCTTAGCCTCCGGGGGACGGGCGACTGAAGCTTTCTTT	CASSLASGGRATEAFF
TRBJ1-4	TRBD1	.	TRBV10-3	TGTGCCATCAGGCCGGGACAGGGGAGCGAAAAACTGTTTTTT	CAIRPGQGSEKLFF
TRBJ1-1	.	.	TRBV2	TGTGCCAGCAGCGCCAACCGGGGGAACACTGAAGCTTTCTTT	CASSANRGNTEAFF
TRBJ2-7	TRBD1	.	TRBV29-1	TGCAGCGTTGAAGGGACAGGGATCTCCATCCAGTACTTC	CSVEGTGISIQYF
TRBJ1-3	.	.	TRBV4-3	TGCGCCAGCAGAGAACAGGACCTCTCTGGAAACACCATATATTTT	CASREQDLSGNTIYF
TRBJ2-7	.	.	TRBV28	TGTGCCAGCAGTTTCTACAGGGACTACTCCTACGAGCAGTACTTC	CASSFYRDYSYEQYF
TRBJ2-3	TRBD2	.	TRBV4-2	TGTGCCAGCAGCCAAGATCCTCTAGCGGGGGGGCGAGATACGCAGTATTTT	CASSQDPLAGGRDTQYF
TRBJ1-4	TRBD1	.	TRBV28	TGTGCCAGCAGGGCACAGGGGCTGGGAACTAATGAAAAACTGTTTTTT	CASRAQGLGTNEKLFF
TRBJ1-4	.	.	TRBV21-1	TGCGCCAGCAGCAAAAAAGGCCCCGGAGGGATCTTTAATGAAAAACTGTTTTTT	CASSKKGPGGIFNEKLFF
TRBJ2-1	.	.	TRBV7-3	TGTGCCAGCAGCGGACCCAGGGGCGGGGGAGCCCACAATGAGCAGTTCTTC	CASSGPRGGGAHNEQFF
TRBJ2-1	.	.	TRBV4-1	TGCGCCAGCAGCCAATTCGGGTTACCCTACAATGAGCAGTTCTTC	CASSQFGLPYNEQFF
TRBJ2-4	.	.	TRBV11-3	TGTGCCAGCAGTCCCCGGCTAGCAGGAAACATTCAGTACTTC	CASSPRLAGNIQYF
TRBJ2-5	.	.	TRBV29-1	TGCAGCGTTGACCAGGGGCTCCAAGAGACCCAGTACTTC	CSVDQGLQETQYF
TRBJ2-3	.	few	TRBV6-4	TGTGCCAGCAGTGAGGGGAGCGGGCCCACAGATACGCAGTATTTT	CASSEGSGPTDTQYF
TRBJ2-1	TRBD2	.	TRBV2	TGTGCCAGCAGTGACTACGGGGGGGCCTACAATGAGCAGTTCTTC	CASSDYGGAYNEQFF
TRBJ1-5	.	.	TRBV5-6	TGTGCCAGCAGCTGGGCCGGGAAGAGCAATCAGCCCCAGCATTTT	CASSWAGKSNQPQHF
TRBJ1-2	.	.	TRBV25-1	TGTGCCAGCAGTCAAGACAGTAACTATGGCTACACCTTC	CASSQDSNYGYTF
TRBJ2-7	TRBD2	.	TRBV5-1	TGCGCCAGCAGCCCTGAGACTAGCGGGGGACCCTACGAGCAGTACTTC	CASSPETSGGPYEQYF
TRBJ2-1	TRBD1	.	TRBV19	TGTGCCAGTAGTATAGGGGACAGACCTGAGCAGTTCTTC	CASSIGDRPEQFF
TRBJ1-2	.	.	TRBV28	TGTGCCAGCAGTCCCGCGGGAGAGAATTATGGCTACACCTTC	CASSPAGENYGYTF
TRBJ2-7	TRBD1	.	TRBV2	TGTGCCAGCAGGGGGGACAGGAGCTCCTACGAGCAGTACTTC	CASRGDRSSYEQYF